The clone carrying this T cell receptor beta chain was counted a few times. Original data processing: Estimated nucleated cell counts came from reference gene primer amplification. Data came from immunoSEQ multiplex PCR; TCRdb stores just in-frame clones and leaves some out. The V and J calls and the clone size are those of that table, but D and trimming were determined from the DNA. The sample lists around 240,000 clones, roughly 84% seen once, with roughly 1.4% in the top ten. The data were taken from a study of blood T cell repertoires in COVID-19. On the study more broadly: Samples of COVID-19 (acute and convalescent) were obtained from the United States, Italy and Spain. T cells, B-cell-depleted T cells, or PBMCs supplied cDNA or gDNA.

V trimming: 3 bases; J trimming: 12 bases; junction bases outside the gene matches: 9. In germline, CDR1 is SGHVS, CDR2 FQNEAQ. CDR3 length: 13 residues. The chain carries TRBV7-8 and TRBJ1-1; 8 nucleotides align to TRBD1. The sequencing input was peripheral blood. This sequence originates from a woman in her thirties or forties who had recovered from COVID-19. Here the CDR3 reads CASSFAGQGTPFF. CDR3 nucleotides: TGTGCCAGCAGCTTCGCTGGACAGGGAACGCCTTTCTTT.